What follows are 5 T cell receptor beta chains derived from one specimen sequenced in a study of T-cell memory formation after mild COVID-19. TCRdb redid the calling of the 5' RACE reads with MiXCR, one entry per CDR3 protein. The table shows around 530,000 distinct CDR3 sequences, with roughly 22% occurring only once. Sequencing was performed on PBMCs or a T cell subset sorted from them (not recorded which). These receptors were collected from an adult woman who had mild COVID-19 (a few samples of this study predate the infection). Cell type and time point are not known.

This clonotype was seen only a few times. The chain uses TRBV10-3 and TRBJ1-3, with D unclear. The V end lost 4 bases, the J end lost 0 bases, and 7 bases lay between the germline ends. Germline loops: CDR1 ENHRY, CDR2 SYGVKD. The CDR3 is made up of 14 amino acids. This CDR3 is CAISAEASGNTIYF. The CDR3 nucleotides read TGTGCCATCAGTGCTGAAGCCTCTGGAAACACCATATATTTT.

This clonotype has a count of ten or more. This chain links TRBV29-1 with TRBJ1-1; D not certain. V dropped 4 bases and J dropped 1 base, with 7 bases sitting between them. Germline V gene lookup returns CDR1 SQVTM and CDR2 ANQGSEA. The CDR3 extends over 12 amino acids. CDR3 amino acids: CSVGPGNTEAFF. The CDR3 bases are TGCAGCGTTGGTCCGGGGAACACTGAAGCTTTCTTT.

DNA for the CDR3: TGTGCCATCAGTGATGACATCTATGGCTACACCTTC. Translating it yields CAISDDIYGYTF. The genes are TRBV10-3 and TRBJ1-2; D is uncertain. This CDR3 is 12 amino acids long. Germline CDR1 reads ENHRY; CDR2 reads SYGVKD. Trimming took 3 bases from V and 4 from J, leaving 6 bases between them.

J is TRBJ2-1 and V is TRBV20-1; D not certain. The CDR3 is 11 amino acids. V lost 0 bases and J lost 8, with 5 bases in between. CDR1 is DFQATT and CDR2 is SNEGSKA in the germline V gene (reference sequence). CDR3 sequence: CSAREAYEQFF. The CDR3 region has the DNA TGCAGTGCTAGAGAGGCGTATGAGCAGTTCTTC.

This chain joins TRBV5-5 and TRBJ2-1, with D maybe TRBD1 (6 bases). Looked up from germline, CDR1 is SGHKS and CDR2 is YYEKEE (reference sequence). CDR3 length: 14 residues. The V and J ends lost 3 bases and 12 bases respectively, with 19 bases between them. CDR3 nucleotides: TGTGCCAGCAGCTCAGACAGGTCCCGTTTCTTGCAGTTCTTC. Protein sequence: CASSSDRSRFLQFF.